One sample yielded the 7 T cell receptor beta chains listed below, sequenced in a study of blood T cell repertoires in COVID-19. Using immunoSEQ multiplex PCR, the repertoire was profiled, and TCRdb retains in-frame clones only, with some absent. The sample holds under 300,000 clones, roughly 89% seen once. The material sequenced was PBMCs or T cells enriched from blood (not recorded which). Receptors were obtained from a man aged 35 to 55 who had recovered from COVID-19.

The CDR3 nucleotides read TGTGCCAGCAGGGCTAGCGGGATGGATGAGCAGTTCTTC. Residues: CASRASGMDEQFF. J is TRBJ2-1 and V is TRBV6-5, with TRBD2 matching over 9 bases. Germline V gives CDR1 MNHEY, CDR2 SVGAGI. This CDR3 has 13 residues. V dropped 6 bases and J dropped 8; count of bases not matched to a gene: 5.

V usage is TRBV5-1 and J usage is TRBJ1-1; perhaps TRBD1 as D (5 bases). CDR1 and CDR2 (germline): SGHRS, YFSETQ. Between the trimmed V and J ends, which lost 1 base and 2 bases, there was a span of 9 bases. This CDR3 is 14 amino acids long. CDR3 residues: CASSLSQGNTEAFF. CDR3 DNA: TGCGCCAGCAGCTTGTCGCAGGGAAACACTGAAGCTTTCTTT. Full variable domain (remainder filled in from reference TRBV5-1 and TRBJ1-1): KAGVTQTPRYLIKTRGQQVTLSCSPISGHRSVSWYQQTPGQGLQFLFEYFSETQRNKGNFPGRFSGRQFSNSRSEMNVSTLELGDSALYLCASSLSQGNTEAFFGQGTRLTVV.

The rearrangement joins TRBV7-3 to TRBJ2-2; D is perhaps TRBD2 (6 bases). Germline-derived CDR1 and CDR2 are SGHTA and FQGTGA. The CDR3 length is 14 residues. Trimming removed 7 bases at V and 6 bases at J, with 15 bases between. The CDR3 nucleotides read TGTGCCAGCAAAGCTAGCGAATCGCCCGGGGAGCTGTTTTTT. Protein: CASKASESPGELFF. The full variable domain, in which reference TRBV7-3 and TRBJ2-2 provide the parts outside the CDR3, is GAGVSQTPSNKVTEKGKYVELRCDPISGHTALYWYRQSLGQGPEFLIYFQGTGAADDSGLPNDRFFAVRPEGSVSTLKIQRTERGDSAVYLCASKASESPGELFFGEGSRLTVL.

The chain combines TRBV6-5 with TRBJ1-6; tentatively, D is TRBD1 (6 bases). The CDR3 is 13 residues long. Germline CDR1 reads MNHEY; CDR2 reads SVGAGI. The ends were cut back, 7 bases at V and 7 bases at J, with 11 bases in the middle. CDR3 DNA sequence: TGTGCCAGCACTAACAGGGTGAATTCACCCCTCCACTTT. As protein: CASTNRVNSPLHF.

The V gene is TRBV24-1, the J gene TRBJ2-5, with 10 bases fitting TRBD1. Trimming cost V 1 base and J 2 bases; bases outside gene matches: 3. The germline V gene encodes CDR1 KGHDR and CDR2 SFDVKD. This CDR3 is built from 16 residues. The DNA of the CDR3 is TGTGCCACCAGTGATTTACCGGGACAGGGGCAAGAGACCCAGTACTTC. Translation gives CATSDLPGQGQETQYF.

The V and J genes are TRBV7-3 and TRBJ1-1, with unresolved D. This CDR3 is 13 amino acids long. CDR1 SGHTA and CDR2 FQGTGA come from the germline V gene. V dropped 7 bases and J dropped 4 bases, with 13 bases sitting between them. The chain's CDR3 is CASTADLGTEAFF. The CDR3 DNA reads TGTGCCAGCACAGCGGATTTGGGCACTGAAGCTTTCTTT.

The DNA for the CDR3 is TGTGCCAGCAGTTACCGCCCGACAGGGCCAAGCCCTGAAGCTTTCTTT. Translated: CASSYRPTGPSPEAFF. J is TRBJ1-1 and V is TRBV6-5; TRBD1 matches at 7 bases. The CDR3 has 16 residues. Trimming took 2 bases from V and 6 from J; bases not matched to a gene: 12. Germline CDR1 MNHEY, CDR2 SVGAGI.